This T cell receptor beta chain was observed in a study of molecular identifiers for immune sequencing clone quantification. Study findings and constraints: For highly expanded clones, sizes could be underestimated when identical TCR molecules share a barcode. Even with about a million naive cells present, spiked Jurkat TCR RNA from one cell was reportedly detectable.

In the case of this clonotype: The antigen remains undetermined. The final CDR3 position lacks the conserved phenylalanine or tryptophan, pointing to a likely read error.

The bulk TCR libraries were made with methods described before and with listed TCR primers. MiXCR was run by TCRdb on the PCR reads, yielding one entry per CDR3 protein. The repertoire holds more than 250,000 distinct CDR3 sequences, with over 20% as singletons. The V end lost 0 bases, the J end lost 7 bases, and 13 bases lay between the germline ends. CDR1 and CDR2 (germline): SGHNT, YYREEE (reference sequence). This CDR3 has 14 residues. The sequence was obtained from a human donor in good health. Some libraries in this study had Jurkat cell RNA spiked in. The V call is TRBV5-4, the J call TRBJ1-2; the D gene is possibly TRBD1 (6 bases). Sequences were obtained from naive CD8+ T cells from blood, with Jurkat cell RNA spiked in. Subset denoted: FACS-sorted CD8+CD4-CCR7+CD45RA+ naive T cells. CDR3 nucleotide sequence: TGTGCCAGCAGCTTGGATTGGACAGCTGTTGGCTACACCCTC. This codes for CASSLDWTAVGYTL.